These 24 T cell receptor beta chains came from one sample sequenced in a study of T cell repertoires in cytomegalovirus infection. For these receptors, no antigen is known. TCRdb called the reads again in MiXCR, with one record for every CDR3 protein. The sample yields about 340,000 distinct CDR3 sequences, about 27% seen once. The starting material was cultured PBMCs, obtained from culture after CMV antigen stimulation. The receptors originated from a human donor in good health (CMV status not recorded). Some clones in this sample may be carry-over from other donors' samples.

This clonotype has ten or more counts. The rearrangement links TRBV12-3 or TRBV12-4 to TRBJ2-5, with 8 bases fitting TRBD2. This CDR3 region has 16 residues. V lost 4 bases, J lost 5 bases, and 12 bases stayed unmatched. CDR3 loop: CASSSREAGEVETQYF. The CDR3 DNA reads TGTGCCAGCAGTTCGCGGGAGGCTGGGGAGGTGGAGACCCAGTACTTC.

This clonotype was picked up a small number of times. The rearrangement links TRBV12-3 or TRBV12-4 to TRBJ2-3; 7 nucleotides align to TRBD1. Germline trimming cut 5 bases from V and 6 bases from J; bases unmatched to any gene: 14. The CDR3 is 16 residues long. The CDR3 loop is CASSPRTGPPADTQYF. The CDR3, as DNA: TGTGCCAGCAGTCCCCGGACAGGCCCGCCCGCGGATACGCAGTATTTT.

V is TRBV7-9 and J is TRBJ2-3; D call uncertain. The CDR3 covers 14 residues. The V gene lost 3 bases and the J gene lost 5 bases, with 12 bases spanning the gap. Germline CDR1 and CDR2: SEHNR and FQNEAQ (reference sequence). DNA of the CDR3: TGTGCCAGCAGCTTTAGAGAAACGATAGATACGCAGTATTTT. Its protein is CASSFRETIDTQYF.

V and J are TRBV27 and TRBJ1-6, with D tentatively TRBD1 (5 bases). Trimming stripped 2 bases from V and 6 bases from J, with 17 bases between. CDR3 size: 17 residues. Germline-derived CDR1 and CDR2 are MNHEY and SMNVEV (reference sequence). CDR3 nucleotides: TGTGCCAGCAGTTTAACCCGGGTGGGGGGTTCTAATTCACCCCTCCACTTT. This translates into CASSLTRVGGSNSPLHF.

The rearrangement joins TRBV11-3 to TRBJ2-2; D is perhaps TRBD2 (5 bases). Per germline, CDR1 SGHNT and CDR2 YENEEA. The CDR3 extends over 16 amino acids. Trimming took 3 bases from V and 5 from J, leaving 16 bases between them. DNA of the CDR3: TGTGCCAGCAGCTTTTCTCAAGCGGTCGGGACCGGGGAGCTGTTTTTT. As protein: CASSFSQAVGTGELFF.

Only a few counts were recorded for this clonotype. The chain joins TRBV12-3 or TRBV12-4 to TRBJ2-7, with TRBD1 matching 7 bases. V lost 6 bases and J lost 5; bases outside the gene matches: 4. This CDR3 is 12 amino acids long. CDR3 residues: CASSYRGDEQYF. The CDR3 region has the DNA TGTGCCAGCAGCTACAGGGGAGACGAGCAGTACTTC.

This chain links TRBV6-2 or TRBV6-3 with TRBJ1-2; 8 positions match TRBD1. J gave up 4 bases and V 4 bases, and 8 bases lay outside the gene matches. The CDR3 is 15 amino acids. Looked up from germline, CDR1 is MNHEY and CDR2 is SVGEGT. DNA of the CDR3: TGTGCCAGCAGTTCCCCGGGACAGGAAATCTATGGCTACACCTTC. It yields the protein CASSSPGQEIYGYTF.

This chain uses TRBV6-5 with TRBJ1-5; D uncertain. There are 15 residues in the CDR3. V was clipped by 6 bases and J by 0 bases, with 12 bases between them. Germline assignment: CDR1 MNHEY and CDR2 SVGAGI. CDR3 amino acids: CASSLTKNSNQPQHF. The CDR3 DNA sequence: TGTGCCAGCAGCCTAACCAAGAATAGCAATCAGCCCCAGCATTTT.

This clonotype was seen more than once but under ten times. The chain combines TRBV10-3 with TRBJ2-6, with 10 bases matching TRBD2. The germline V gene encodes CDR1 ENHRY and CDR2 SYGVKD. The CDR3 loop spans 17 amino acids. V lost 3 bases to trimming and J lost 4 bases; unmatched junction nucleotides: 6. The CDR3 DNA is TGTGCCATCAGTGATTCCAGCGGGGGGGCCGGGGCCAACGTCCTGACTTTC. It encodes CAISDSSGGAGANVLTF.

This clonotype was observed at least ten times. This rearrangement joins TRBV5-4 to TRBJ1-1, with D maybe TRBD1 (5 bases). V was pared by 4 bases and J by 0 bases, with 13 bases between. The germline V gene encodes CDR1 SGHNT and CDR2 YYREEE (reference sequence). The CDR3 runs 15 residues. CDR3 region: CASSDPRGMNTEAFF. The DNA for the CDR3 is TGTGCCAGCAGCGACCCACGGGGGATGAACACTGAAGCTTTCTTT.

The rearrangement uses TRBV10-3 and TRBJ2-6; D perhaps matches TRBD1 (6 bases). The CDR3 has 15 residues. Germline CDR1 reads ENHRY; CDR2 reads SYGVKD. The V end was cut by 6 bases, the J end by 3 bases, with 12 bases between. DNA of the CDR3: TGTGCCATCAGCCGCGGACAGCTTGGGGCCAACGTCCTGACTTTC. Translated, it gives CAISRGQLGANVLTF.

The rearrangement uses TRBV6-1 and TRBJ1-3; TRBD1 is a possible D gene (6 bases). Germline assignment: CDR1 MNHNS and CDR2 SASEGT. Trimming pared 5 bases from V and 4 bases from J, leaving 15 bases between. The CDR3 contains 15 residues. The CDR3 here is CASSITRGGGNTIYF. CDR3 nucleotide sequence: TGTGCCAGCAGTATCACCCGAGGGGGAGGAAACACCATATATTTT.

The chain combines TRBV28 with TRBJ1-5, with a possible D match to TRBD1 (5 bases). There are 15 residues in the CDR3. Per the germline V gene, CDR1 is MDHEN and CDR2 is SYDVKM. Trimming removed 7 bases from V and 11 bases from J, with 24 bases in between. The CDR3 region is CASTRAGGSIVAQHF. Here the CDR3 DNA reads TGTGCCAGCACCCGAGCGGGGGGTTCGATTGTGGCCCAGCATTTT.

Comment on this clonotype: A read error may account for a junction end that differs from germline. The chain joins TRBV19 to TRBJ1-5, with 9 positions matching TRBD1. The germline V gene encodes CDR1 LNHDA and CDR2 SQIVND (reference sequence). This CDR3 spans 11 amino acids. The CDR3 coding sequence is TGTGCCAGTAGTATGGGGGACAGGGTGTATTTT. This translates into CASSMGDRVYF.

This clonotype was picked up a small number of times. The chain has TRBV6-5 and TRBJ2-3; D is perhaps TRBD2 (7 bases). CDR1 and CDR2 from the germline V gene are MNHEY and SVGAGI. Trimming stripped 8 bases from V and 6 bases from J, with 24 bases between. CDR3 length: 16 amino acids. CDR3 sequence reads: CASGRGGGGPADTQYF. For the CDR3, the DNA is TGTGCCAGCGGTAGAGGGGGGGGCGGTCCGGCGGATACGCAGTATTTT.

The table lists this clonotype with many counts. The gene calls are TRBV7-2 and TRBJ1-1; D is ambiguous. Germline CDR1 SGHTA, CDR2 FQGNSA. Trimming cost V 2 bases and J 4 bases, with 11 bases left between them. The CDR3 is made up of 14 amino acids. CDR3 nucleotide sequence: TGTGCCAGCAGCTTACGGGGAGGTAGCACTGAAGCTTTCTTT. Its protein is CASSLRGGSTEAFF.

This clonotype was detected only a few times. The rearrangement joins TRBV19 to TRBJ2-3; D ambiguous. The CDR3 is 13 amino acids. The germline gives CDR1 LNHDA, CDR2 SQIVND (reference sequence). V was pared by 2 bases and J by 6 bases, with 9 bases between. The CDR3 bases are TGTGCCAGTAGTATAACAGCGTGGGATACGCAGTATTTT. Translated: CASSITAWDTQYF.

This clonotype was detected many times. The chain employs TRBV7-6 and TRBJ2-1; 8 bases line up with TRBD2. This CDR3 is 16 amino acids long. The V segment lost 7 bases and the J segment 9 bases; nucleotides outside the gene matches: 17. Germline CDR1 SGHVS, CDR2 FNYEAQ. The DNA of the CDR3 is TGTGCCAGCACCCTTCTATCGGCGGGGGGCCTTGGTGAGCAGTTCTTC. Its translation: CASTLLSAGGLGEQFF.

The rearrangement joins TRBV20-1 to TRBJ2-2; 7 positions match TRBD2. The V and J ends lost 0 bases and 7 bases, in that order; junction bases with no gene match: 11. This CDR3 is 16 amino acids long. CDR1 is DFQATT and CDR2 is SNEGSKA in the germline V gene (reference sequence). This chain's CDR3 is CSARDLERGKFGELFF. CDR3 bases: TGCAGTGCTAGAGATCTGGAGCGGGGCAAGTTCGGGGAGCTGTTTTTT.

As for this clonotype: Relative to the germline gene, one junction end is altered; a read error may explain this. The chain carries TRBV5-3 and TRBJ2-3; weak D call: TRBD1 (6 bases). TRBV5-3 is an open reading frame, and its role is uncertain. The CDR3 sequence is 16 residues long. Here the CDR3 reads CASSLYVDGDTDTQYF. CDR3 sequence (DNA): TGTGCCAGCAGCTTGTACGTGGACGGGGACACGGATACGCAGTATTTT.

This chain connects TRBV10-3 to TRBJ2-6; D is tentatively TRBD1 or TRBD2 (6 bases each). The CDR3 spans 17 residues. From germline, CDR1 is ENHRY and CDR2 SYGVKD. V was pared by 4 bases and J by 0 bases, with 13 bases between. DNA of the CDR3: TGTGCCATCAGTGGTCGGGGGCCTGGCTCTGGGGCCAACGTCCTGACTTTC. Its translation: CAISGRGPGSGANVLTF.

The chain uses TRBV20-1 and TRBJ2-1, with 10 nucleotides matching TRBD2. This CDR3 spans 15 amino acids. Looked up from germline, CDR1 is DFQATT and CDR2 is SNEGSKA (reference sequence). J gave up 6 bases and V 1 base, and 6 bases lay outside the gene matches. The CDR3, as DNA: TGCAGTGCTAGAGGGCCTAGCGGGAGCCCCAATGAGCAGTTCTTC. Protein: CSARGPSGSPNEQFF.

The chain employs TRBV19 and TRBJ1-1, with D unclear. The V end was cut by 9 bases, the J end by 12 bases, with 20 bases between. From germline, CDR1 is LNHDA and CDR2 SQIVND (reference sequence). This CDR3 region has 12 residues. The CDR3: CASDRGPVGSFF. The CDR3 region has the DNA TGTGCCAGCGATCGCGGCCCGGTGGGTTCTTTCTTT.

The chain is built from TRBV27 and TRBJ2-7; D is unresolved. CDR1 is MNHEY and CDR2 is SMNVEV in the germline V gene (reference sequence). The CDR3 runs to 13 residues. V was cut by 5 bases and J by 1 base, with 9 bases left in between. The CDR3 protein is CASSPLGSYEQYF. Written as DNA, the CDR3 is TGTGCCAGCAGTCCCCTAGGATCCTACGAGCAGTACTTC.